This T cell receptor (beta chain) was identified during a study of blood T cell repertoires in COVID-19. About the study: The cDNA or gDNA used as material had been derived from T cells, B-cell-depleted T cells, or PBMCs.

Methods used by the authors: By means of reference gene primer amplification, nucleated cell counts were estimated. Repertoires were generated with immunoSEQ multiplex PCR, while TCRdb's copy carries only in-frame clones and drops some. The V and J calls and clone size were taken over from that table, and D and trimming were inferred from the DNA. The repertoire holds around 53,000 clones, 80% to 90% seen once, with 4% in the top ten. V lost 2 bases and J lost 6; bases outside the gene matches: 9. This CDR3 region has 15 residues. Per the germline V gene, CDR1 is PRHDT and CDR2 is FYEKMQ (reference sequence).

The chain uses TRBV13 and TRBJ2-5, with 7 bases lining up with TRBD2. The specimen sequenced was peripheral blood. This sequence was found in a man aged 45-60 years with acute or convalescent COVID-19. The CDR3 spells CASSLTSSGGKTQYF. In DNA form, the CDR3 reads TGTGCCAGCAGCTTAACGTCTAGCGGTGGGAAGACCCAGTACTTC.